The source of this TCR beta chain is a study of shared clonotypes between healthy human individuals. Every subset's genomic DNA went evenly onto several immunoSEQ plates. The assay was immunoSEQ multiplex PCR, and TCRdb's table has in-frame clones only and misses some. The repertoire has millions of clones, approximately 93% of them found once; the top ten carry roughly 0.36%. The CDR3 runs to 14 residues. From germline, CDR1 is MNHNS and CDR2 SASEGT. Trimming took 6 bases from V and 6 from J; bases not matched to a gene: 7. The chain carries TRBV6-1 and TRBJ1-5, with 8 bases lining up with TRBD1. Sequencing was carried out using naive CD4+ T cells from PBMCs. Subset meaning: CD45RA+ positively selected. The sequence was obtained from a man in his late teens or twenties in good health. Some clones in this sample may be carry-over from other donors' samples. The CDR3, as DNA: TGTGCCAGCAGGCCGGGACAGGATCGTCAGCCCCAGCATTTT. Residues: CASRPGQDRQPQHF.